Listed below are T cell receptor beta chains from one sample, sequenced in a study of PD-L1 blockade in urothelial cancer. Measured with immunoSEQ multiplex PCR; TCRdb has only the in-frame clones, and not every one. The sample has roughly 50,000 clones, 70% to 90% seen once. The sequences come from PBMCs, collected around atezolizumab (anti-PD-L1) treatment. These receptor sequences come from a man in his fifties or sixties with urothelial cancer. Both conserved end residues are part of each CDR3. Fields, in order: D gene, V gene, clone size, J gene, CDR3 DNA, CDR3 protein. The D gene is left open where the match is weak. Size values are once, few and many counts, or a class for expanded clones, and some rows have none.

NA	TRBV4-1	NA	TRBJ1-3	TGCGCCAGCAGCCGTCACCGAGACAGGTACTCTGGAAACACCATATATTTT	CASSRHRDRYSGNTIYF
NA	TRBV9	NA	TRBJ2-3	TGTGCCAGCAGCTCCAACTCAGATACGCAGTATTTT	CASSSNSDTQYF
TRBD2	TRBV28	NA	TRBJ2-3	TGTGCCAGCAGTTCTAAGACTAGCGGGGGTAACATTCAAGGGGCAGATACGCAGTATTTT	CASSSKTSGGNIQGADTQYF
NA	TRBV9	NA	TRBJ2-1	TGTGCCAGCAGCGGACAATCCCCCCCCTCCTACAATGAGCAGTTCTTC	CASSGQSPPSYNEQFF
TRBD2	TRBV6-4	medium-sized	TRBJ2-2	TGTGCCAGCAGCGAATCGACTAGCTCCGCCGGGGAGCTGTTTTTT	CASSESTSSAGELFF
TRBD1	TRBV10-3	NA	TRBJ2-7	TGTGCCATCAGTGGTGGGACAGGTCTCGAGCAGTACTTC	CAISGGTGLEQYF
TRBD1	TRBV27	NA	TRBJ1-5	TGTGCCAGCAGCCAGACAGGGGGAAATAGCAATCAGCCCCAGCATTTT	CASSQTGGNSNQPQHF
NA	TRBV15	NA	TRBJ1-5	TGTGCCACCAGCAGAGACAGGGTGGGGCGAGGCAATCAGCCCCAGCATTTT	CATSRDRVGRGNQPQHF
TRBD1	TRBV4-2	NA	TRBJ2-7	TGTGCCAGCAGCCATCAGGCGGACAGGGACTACGAGCAGTACTTC	CASSHQADRDYEQYF
NA	TRBV21-1	NA	TRBJ2-3	TGTGCCAGCAGCAGACTCCGCCCAACCCTTGCAGATACGCAGTATTTT	CASSRLRPTLADTQYF
NA	TRBV30	NA	TRBJ1-2	TGTGCCTGGAGTGGGGGGCCTTATGGCTATACCTTC	CAWSGGPYGYTF
NA	TRBV10-3	NA	TRBJ1-3	TGTGCCATCAGTCGGGACTCCCTGTCCTCTGGAAACACCATATATTTT	CAISRDSLSSGNTIYF
TRBD2	TRBV7-8	NA	TRBJ2-7	TGTGCCAGCAGCTTAGCACTAGCGGGCCCCTCCTACGAGCAGTACTTC	CASSLALAGPSYEQYF
NA	TRBV7-2	NA	TRBJ2-2	TGTGCCAGCAGCTTATTGGGACAGAACACCGGGGAGCTGTTTTTT	CASSLLGQNTGELFF
NA	TRBV5-6	once	TRBJ2-7	TGTGCCAGCAGCTTATTGGACAGAGCCTACGAGCAGTACTTC	CASSLLDRAYEQYF
NA	TRBV7-2	once	TRBJ2-2	TGTGCCAGCAGCTCCATGAGCCCCGGGGAGCTGTTTTTT	CASSSMSPGELFF
TRBD1	TRBV5-1	NA	TRBJ2-7	TGCGCCAGCAGCCCCCGATTACAGGGGAGCGAGCAGTACTTC	CASSPRLQGSEQYF
NA	TRBV30	NA	TRBJ1-2	TGTGCCTGGAGTGCGGGTAACTATGGCTACACCTTC	CAWSAGNYGYTF
NA	TRBV9	NA	TRBJ2-2	TGTGCCAGCAGCGTATTAGGCGGAAGCACCGGGGAGCTGTTTTTT	CASSVLGGSTGELFF
NA	TRBV19	NA	TRBJ1-1	TGTGCCAGTAGCCTCCACTCGAACACTGAAGCTTTCTTT	CASSLHSNTEAFF
NA	TRBV19	few	TRBJ2-7	TGTGCCAGTAGTATCGGCCAGGGGAACTACGAGCAGTACTTC	CASSIGQGNYEQYF
TRBD1	TRBV30	few	TRBJ1-5	TGTGCCTGGAGTACCCTAGGACAGGGGTCCCAGCCCCAGCATTTT	CAWSTLGQGSQPQHF
NA	TRBV2	NA	TRBJ2-7	TGTGCCAGCCAGTTCACGTACGAGCAGTACTTC	CASQFTYEQYF
TRBD2	TRBV6-6	NA	TRBJ2-7	TGTGCCAGCAACATAGCGGGGAGCAGCTCCTACGAGCAGTACTTC	CASNIAGSSSYEQYF
NA	TRBV4-3	NA	TRBJ1-1	TGCGCCAGCTCCCCCGAGGGCGGCTCGAACACTGAAGCTTTCTTT	CASSPEGGSNTEAFF
NA	TRBV6-5	few	TRBJ1-6	TGTGCCAGCAGTTACTCCAACAGGCCGAATTCACCCCTCCACTTT	CASSYSNRPNSPLHF
NA	TRBV15	NA	TRBJ2-1	TGTGCCACCAGCAGAGAAGCGGCTTCCTACAATGAGCAGTTCTTC	CATSREAASYNEQFF
TRBD1	TRBV19	NA	TRBJ1-2	TGTGCCAGTAGTACGGCAGGGGGTAATGGCTACACCTTC	CASSTAGGNGYTF
TRBD1	TRBV19	NA	TRBJ2-1	TGTGCCAGTAGTATATTACAGGGGATCAATGAGCAGTTCTTC	CASSILQGINEQFF
TRBD2	TRBV6-5	NA	TRBJ2-7	TGTGCCAGCAGTTACTCGGGAGGGGACCGGTACGAGCAGTACTTC	CASSYSGGDRYEQYF
NA	TRBV9	NA	TRBJ2-2	TGTGCCAGCAGTCAAAATGTCCCCGGGGAGCTGTTTTTT	CASSQNVPGELFF
NA	TRBV25-1	NA	TRBJ2-1	TGTGCCAGCAGTGAATCTTTGTTTGAGCAGTTCTTC	CASSESLFEQFF
NA	TRBV7-2	NA	TRBJ1-3	TGTGCCAGCAGCCTTACAAGTACCGGAAACACCATATATTTT	CASSLTSTGNTIYF
NA	TRBV5-6	NA	TRBJ2-2	TGTGCCAGCAGCGGCAGGGGTACCGGGGAGCTGTTTTTT	CASSGRGTGELFF
NA	TRBV2	NA	TRBJ1-2	TGTGCCAGCACTAAGGGGGAGAATCGGGATGGCTACACCTTC	CASTKGENRDGYTF
NA	TRBV5-1	NA	TRBJ2-2	TGCGCCAGCAGCTCATTGGGGGCTCCCGGGGAGCTGTTTTTT	CASSSLGAPGELFF
TRBD1	TRBV10-3	NA	TRBJ2-7	TGTGCCATCAGTGCCGGGACAGTGATAACCACTAGCGAGCAGTACTTC	CAISAGTVITTSEQYF
NA	TRBV28	NA	TRBJ2-7	TGTGCCAGCAGTTCTCCTTTCGTCTACGAGCAGTACTTC	CASSSPFVYEQYF
NA	TRBV4-3	NA	TRBJ2-7	TGCGCCAGCAGCCCTACAGGTTCCTACGAGCAGTACTTC	CASSPTGSYEQYF
TRBD2	TRBV11-2	NA	TRBJ2-1	TGTGCCAGCAGCTTTAGCGGGGGGCAGTCCTACAATGAGCAGTTCTTC	CASSFSGGQSYNEQFF
TRBD1	TRBV5-1	NA	TRBJ1-4	TGCGCCAGCAGCTTGGGGGACAGGGGTTATGAAAAACTGTTTTTT	CASSLGDRGYEKLFF